A single sample is the source of the 26 T cell receptor beta chains below, sequenced in a study of tumor-infiltrating lymphocytes in primary liver carcinoma. A constant-region primer served to make TCR beta cDNA from about 0.45 ug total RNA. Three-round nested multiplex PCR performed with slightly modified ARM-PCR produced the TCR beta libraries. Amplification in the first two PCR rounds was performed using TRBV1-TRBV30 forward primers and a C-beta reverse primer for 9 to 11 cycles each. TCRdb called the multiplex PCR reads again in MiXCR, with one record for every CDR3 protein. The data hold approximately 110,000 distinct CDR3 sequences, with 64% observed a single time. Taking about 18-31 mg of unsorted bulk tissue, the authors co-extracted RNA and DNA. The sequencing input was liver tumor tissue from sampling region 3. Subset described: tumor region T3, left-lateral pole. The origin of the receptors is a woman in her fifties or sixties with primary liver carcinoma and hepatitis B virus infection.

Turning to this clonotype: A much larger clone differs from this one at a single base, so this may be a read error. The J gene is TRBJ2-6, the V gene TRBV7-8, with a tentative D call TRBD1 (5 bases). The CDR3 length is 16 residues. Germline lookup yields CDR1 SGHVS and CDR2 FQNEAQ. CDR3: CASSLDRASGANVMTF. For the CDR3, the DNA is TGTGCCAGCAGCTTAGACAGAGCGTCTGGGGCCAACGTCATGACTTTC.

With respect to this clonotype: One junction end does not reproduce the germline sequence, and a read error may be involved. This rearrangement joins TRBV11-3 to TRBJ2-1, with TRBD2 identical over 9 bases. The CDR3 is 16 residues long. Germline V gene sequence: CDR1 SGHNT, CDR2 YENEEA. This CDR3 is CASIATSGGQCNEQFF. DNA of the CDR3: TGTGCCAGCATCGCGACTAGCGGAGGCCAATGCAATGAACAGTTCTTC.

This clonotype was observed at least ten times. The rearrangement uses TRBV29-1 and TRBJ2-1; 7 bases align to TRBD2. V lost 4 bases and J lost 4; bases outside the gene matches: 13. The CDR3 covers 16 residues. Germline V gives CDR1 SQVTM, CDR2 ANQGSEA. The CDR3 spells CSVADPTSELYNEQFF. In nucleotides, the CDR3 is TGCAGCGTTGCAGACCCCACTAGCGAACTATACAATGAGCAGTTCTTC.

Points on this clonotype: A single base separates this from a much larger clone, so it may be a read error. The V call is TRBV5-5, the J call TRBJ2-3; no clear D gene. CDR1 SGHKS and CDR2 YYEKEE come from the germline V gene (reference sequence). V dropped 3 bases and J dropped 1 base, with 9 bases sitting between them. There are 14 residues in the CDR3. The CDR3 nucleotides are TGTGCCAGCAGCTGGTGGACCGGCACAGATACGCAGTATTTT. It yields the protein CASSWWTGTDTQYF.

The chain links TRBV10-1 to TRBJ2-3; tentative D call: TRBD1 (6 bases). With 2 bases removed from V and 12 bases from J, the gap between germline ends came to 18 bases. Germline CDR1 and CDR2: WNHNN and SYGVQD (reference sequence). The CDR3 loop spans 14 amino acids. The CDR3 DNA reads TGCGCCAGCAGTGAGGCAGGGGCAGGAGATATACAGTATTTT. Translating it yields CASSEAGAGDIQYF.

With respect to this clonotype: A much more abundant neighbour one base away suggests this may be a read error. This chain connects TRBV28 to TRBJ1-6; no definite D call. This CDR3 is built from 12 residues. In germline, CDR1 is MDHEN, CDR2 SYDVKM. CDR3: CGSSFVAKPLHF. CDR3 DNA sequence: TGTGGCAGCAGTTTCGTCGCAAAGCCCCTCCACTTT.

J is TRBJ2-3 and V is TRBV29-1, with 7 positions matching TRBD1. The germline V gene has CDR1 SQVTM and CDR2 ANQGSEA. V trimming: 6 bases; J trimming: 8 bases; junction bases outside the gene matches: 8. This CDR3 has 12 amino acids. CDR3 protein: CSVGDSTGTQYF. The CDR3 region has the DNA TGCAGCGTGGGGGACAGCACGGGTACGCAGTATTTT.

Comment on this clonotype: It is likely a read error, because the conserved phenylalanine at the end of the CDR3 is missing. The V call is TRBV5-1, the J call TRBJ2-1; 8 bases agree with TRBD2. Germline V gene sequence: CDR1 SGHRS, CDR2 YFSETQ. The CDR3 is 14 amino acids. The CDR3, as DNA: TGCGCCAACAGCTTCAGCGGGAGTAGGTATGAGCAGTTCTTA. This codes for CANSFSGSRYEQFL.

This clonotype appeared once. Since a much larger clone is just one base distant, this may be a read error. V gene TRBV7-8 combines with J gene TRBJ2-1; D is undetermined. The CDR3 sequence is 14 residues long. Germline CDR1 is SGHVS and CDR2 is FQNEAQ. CDR3 in amino acids: CASILILGGNEQFF. CDR3 sequence (DNA): TGTGCCAGCATCTTAATCCTGGGCGGCAATGAGCAGTTCTTC.

There are a few counts of this clonotype. V is TRBV7-9 and J is TRBJ1-2; D perhaps matches TRBD1 (6 bases). This CDR3 has 14 amino acids. Germline V gives CDR1 SEHNR, CDR2 FQNEAQ (reference sequence). Trimming cost V 2 bases and J 14 bases, with 21 bases left between them. CDR3 loop: CASSLMGGAPDRTF. The CDR3 DNA reads TGTGCCAGCAGCTTAATGGGGGGGGCGCCGGATCGGACCTTC.

This clonotype showed up many times. This chain links TRBV28 with TRBJ2-5, with unresolved D. Deletions cut 10 bases from V and 5 bases from J, with 11 bases between. The length of the CDR3 is 11 residues. Germline V lookup: CDR1 MDHEN, CDR2 SYDVKM. The CDR3 coding sequence is TGTGCCACCTCCCGGGCGGAGACCCAGTACTTC. It translates to CATSRAETQYF.

Points on this clonotype: A read error may be the cause here, since a much bigger clone is one base away. The chain couples TRBV6-5 to TRBJ1-5; 7 nucleotides match TRBD1. Germline CDR1 and CDR2: MNHEY and SVGAGI. The trim removed 5 bases at V and 9 bases at J, leaving 4 bases unmatched. This CDR3 is 12 amino acids long. The CDR3 loop reads CASSGYRGPQHF. The CDR3 DNA sequence: TGTGCCAGCAGTGGGTACAGGGGGCCCCAGCATTTT.

Worth noting for this clonotype: A much more abundant neighbour one base away suggests this may be a read error. This chain connects TRBV11-2 to TRBJ2-1; no firm D call. The CDR3 spans 13 residues. Germline V gene sequence: CDR1 SGHAT, CDR2 FQNNGV. Trimming took 5 bases from V and 10 from J, leaving 15 bases between them. The CDR3 here is CASSLISSGEQFF. The DNA for the CDR3 is TGTGCCAGCAGCCTTATTTCATCGGGCGAGCAGTTCTTC.

To note about this clonotype: No conserved phenylalanine or tryptophan ends this CDR3, so it is likely a read error. V is TRBV11-3 and J is TRBJ2-1; 7 positions agree with TRBD2. With 3 bases clipped from V and 5 bases from J, the junction kept 7 bases outside the gene matches. The CDR3 runs to 15 residues. Germline V lookup: CDR1 SGHNT, CDR2 YENEEA. CDR3 DNA: TGTGCCAGCAGCTTTGGGGGAGGGCCTCACAATGAGCAGTTCTTG. This sequence encodes CASSFGGGPHNEQFL.

In this sample, this clonotype is medium-sized. The rearrangement links TRBV11-2 to TRBJ1-6, with 10 bases aligning to TRBD1. V dropped 5 bases and J dropped 16; count of bases not matched to a gene: 5. Germline V CDR1 and CDR2: SGHAT, FQNNGV. The CDR3 runs to 12 residues. CDR3 protein: CASSPGTGELHF. The CDR3 coding sequence is TGTGCCAGCAGCCCCGGGACAGGGGAGCTCCACTTT.

This clonotype was recorded once. Since a much larger clone is just one base distant, this may be a read error. The CDR3 end shows no conserved phenylalanine or tryptophan, and so a read error is likely. The V gene is TRBV12-3 or TRBV12-4, the J gene TRBJ2-5, with no clear D. The V and J ends lost 0 bases and 5 bases respectively, with 4 bases between them. The length of the CDR3 is 12 residues. The CDR3 DNA reads TGTGCCAGCAGTTTAGCGGTGGAGACCCAGTACCTC. Its protein is CASSLAVETQYL.

Comment on this clonotype: The CDR3 does not close with the conserved phenylalanine or tryptophan, likely indicating a read error. Because the CDR3's place on the DNA is in doubt, the DNA is left out and the CDR3 is given as listed by TCRdb. J is TRBJ2-1 and V is TRBV11-2; the table's D call TRBD1 went unverified against the DNA. Per germline, CDR1 SGHAT and CDR2 FQNNGV. The CDR3 region is 15 residues in length, termini included. CDR3 amino acids: CASSLTSPSTGKRFL.

On this clonotype itself: The CDR3 carries no conserved terminal phenylalanine or tryptophan, so it likely arises from a read error. The chain combines TRBV29-1 with TRBJ2-1, with 8 bases fitting TRBD1. Losses at the gene ends were 7 bases for V and 6 bases for J; bases not matched to a gene: 2. The germline CDR1 and CDR2 sequences are SQVTM and ANQGSEA. CDR3 length equals 11 residues. Here the CDR3 DNA reads TGCAGCGGCGACAGGGGCAATGAGCAGTTCCTC. It encodes CSGDRGNEQFL.

About this clonotype: One end of the junction does not line up with germline, which may come from a read error. The genes are TRBV29-1 and TRBJ2-7; D uncertain. The CDR3 is 14 residues long. Looked up from germline, CDR1 is SQVTM and CDR2 is ANQGSEA. The CDR3 bases are TGCAGCGTGATAGAAGAAACCACCTACGACGAGCGGTACTTC. Translated: CSVIEETTYDERYF.

This clonotype has at least ten counts. The chain carries TRBV29-1 and TRBJ2-3, with 9 nucleotides matching TRBD2. CDR1 and CDR2 from the germline V gene are SQVTM and ANQGSEA. V lost 5 bases and J lost 0; bases outside the gene matches: 9. There are 16 residues in the CDR3. This CDR3 reads CSVMGGRVISTDTQYF. The CDR3 bases are TGCAGCGTTATGGGCGGGAGGGTTATTAGCACAGATACGCAGTATTTT.

At least ten counts were recorded for this clonotype. The genes are TRBV7-8 and TRBJ2-5; D gene ambiguous. V was pared by 2 bases and J by 2 bases, with 18 bases between. The CDR3 consists of 17 residues. Germline lookup yields CDR1 SGHVS and CDR2 FQNEAQ. The CDR3 region is CASSLLSPLVTQETQYF. The CDR3 DNA sequence: TGTGCCAGCAGCTTACTTTCCCCCCTAGTAACGCAAGAGACCCAGTACTTC.

This clonotype has only one observation. A much more abundant neighbour one base away suggests this may be a read error. The genes are TRBV28 and TRBJ2-1; the D gene is possibly TRBD2 (7 bases). There are 16 residues in the CDR3. CDR1 and CDR2 (germline): MDHEN, SYDVKM. The CDR3 region is CASSPLGGGGYNKQFF. The DNA for the CDR3 is TGTGCCAGCAGTCCTTTGGGAGGCGGGGGCTACAATAAGCAGTTCTTC.

This clonotype appeared a single time. It may be a read error: a sequence one base away is much more abundant. The chain links TRBV13 to TRBJ1-2; tentatively, D is TRBD1 (6 bases). CDR3 length: 16 amino acids. Germline-derived CDR1 and CDR2 are PRHDT and FYEKMQ (reference sequence). CDR3 loop: CASSLGRGISNYGYTF. CDR3 DNA: TGTGCCAGCAGCTTGGGCAGGGGCATTTCTAATTATGGCTACACCTTC.

The sample holds many counts of this clonotype. The rearrangement links TRBV6-5 to TRBJ2-1; 7 bases fit TRBD1. Germline-derived CDR1 and CDR2 are MNHEY and SVGAGI. This CDR3 spans 16 amino acids. Losses at the gene ends were 2 bases for V and 2 bases for J; bases not matched to a gene: 6. In DNA form, the CDR3 reads TGTGCCAGCAGTTACCAAAAGACAGGGACCTACAATGAGCAGTTCTTC. This codes for CASSYQKTGTYNEQFF.

A note on this clonotype: A junction end diverges from the germline sequence, so it may reflect a read error. This chain uses TRBV6-5 with TRBJ2-7, with a possible D match to TRBD1 (6 bases). The germline V gene encodes CDR1 MNHEY and CDR2 SVGAGI. The CDR3 has 14 amino acids. The CDR3 nucleotides read TGTGCCAGTCTTCCGGAACAGGGTTCGAACGAGGAGTACTTC. Its translation: CASLPEQGSNEEYF.

As regards this clonotype: A much larger clonotype is one base distant, so this may be a read error. The chain combines TRBV5-4 with TRBJ2-1; TRBD1 matches at 9 bases. CDR1 and CDR2 from the germline V gene are SGHNT and YYREEE (reference sequence). This CDR3 region has 14 residues. The J segment lost 7 bases and the V segment lost 4 bases, leaving 6 bases of the junction unmatched. The DNA for the CDR3 is TGTGCCAGCAGCGCGGGACAGGGTAGGAATGAGCAGTTCTTC. It codes for CASSAGQGRNEQFF.